The 3 T cell receptor beta chains below were found in one sample sequenced in a study of tumor and adjacent non-tumor tissue in lung cancer. TCRbeta libraries were built with three rounds of nested PCR, modified from ARM-PCR. TCRdb reanalysed the multiplex PCR reads using MiXCR and keeps one entry per CDR3 protein. The table has around 57,000 distinct CDR3 sequences, roughly 60% seen once. No cell sorting was done before RNA was extracted from the tissue. More than 3 cm separated this lung sample from the edge of the tumor. The sequenced sample was distant non-tumor lung tissue. All receptors derive from a man aged 70 or older with non-small cell lung cancer.

Comments on this clonotype: Its ends do not fully match the called genes, so a read error is possible. The V gene is TRBV5-6, the J gene TRBJ1-1, with D possibly being TRBD1 (5 bases). Germline V gene sequence: CDR1 SGHDT, CDR2 YYEEEE. CDR3 size: 13 residues. Here the CDR3 DNA reads TGTCCCAGCAGCTTGGGACGAAACACTGAAGCTTTCTTT. Its protein product is CPSSLGRNTEAFF.

A note on this clonotype: One end of the junction does not line up with germline, which may come from a read error. CDR3 in DNA: TGTGCCAGCAGCTTAGTTGGGGGGGCGAATGAGCAGTTCTTT. Amino acid sequence: CASSLVGGANEQFF. The chain carries TRBV11-2 and TRBJ2-1, with D possibly TRBD2 on 7 matching bases. CDR1 and CDR2 from the germline V gene are SGHAT and FQNNGV. The CDR3 spans 14 residues.

At least ten counts were recorded for this clonotype. V and J are TRBV20-1 and TRBJ2-7; 9 bases are a match to TRBD1. The CDR3 length is 14 residues. The V gene end was trimmed by 4 bases and the J gene end by 4 bases; junction bases not matched to a gene: 8. Germline V CDR1 and CDR2: DFQATT, SNEGSKA (reference sequence). This CDR3 is CSAIPQGARYEQYF. CDR3 coding DNA: TGCAGTGCTATCCCACAGGGGGCGCGATACGAGCAGTACTTC.